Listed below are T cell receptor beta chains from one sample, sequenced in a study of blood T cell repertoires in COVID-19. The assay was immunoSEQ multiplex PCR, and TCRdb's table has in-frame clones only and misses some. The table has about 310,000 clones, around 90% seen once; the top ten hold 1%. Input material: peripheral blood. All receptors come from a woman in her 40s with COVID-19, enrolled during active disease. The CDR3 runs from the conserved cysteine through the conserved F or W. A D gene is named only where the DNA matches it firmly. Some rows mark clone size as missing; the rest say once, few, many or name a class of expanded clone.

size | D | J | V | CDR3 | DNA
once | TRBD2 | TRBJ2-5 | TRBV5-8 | CASSLGASRGGQETQYF | TGTGCCAGCAGCTTGGGTGCCTCTCGGGGAGGGCAAGAGACCCAGTACTTC
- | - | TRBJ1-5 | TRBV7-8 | CASGGGDEQPQHF | TGTGCCAGCGGCGGGGGGGATGAACAGCCCCAGCATTTT
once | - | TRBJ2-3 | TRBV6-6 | CASSYPLGSQDTQYF | TGTGCCAGCAGTTACCCCCTCGGGAGCCAAGATACGCAGTATTTT
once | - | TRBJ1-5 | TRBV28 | CAVGRTVGNQPQHF | TGTGCCGTGGGGAGAACAGTGGGAAATCAGCCCCAGCATTTT
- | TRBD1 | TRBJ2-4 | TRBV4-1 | CASSHPQGGLAKNIQYF | TGCGCCAGCAGCCACCCACAGGGGGGCCTAGCCAAAAACATTCAGTACTTC
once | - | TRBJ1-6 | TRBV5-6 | CASSLGDGLNSPLHF | TGTGCCAGCAGCTTGGGGGACGGACTAAATTCACCCCTCCACTTT
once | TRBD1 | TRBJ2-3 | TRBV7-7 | CASSPGTGPTDTQYF | TGTGCTAGCAGCCCTGGGACAGGGCCCACAGATACGCAGTATTTT
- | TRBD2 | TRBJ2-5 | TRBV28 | CAIGGEWAGGRETQYF | TGTGCCATAGGAGGTGAATGGGCGGGGGGCAGAGAGACCCAGTACTTC
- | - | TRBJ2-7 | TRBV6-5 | CASSYLGATYEQYF | TGTGCCAGCAGTTACCTGGGGGCAACCTACGAGCAGTACTTC
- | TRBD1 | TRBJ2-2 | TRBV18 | CASSPTGEATGELFF | TGTGCCAGCTCACCGACAGGGGAAGCCACCGGGGAGCTGTTTTTT
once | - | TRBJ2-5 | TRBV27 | CASSPGQIQKTQYF | TGTGCCAGCAGCCCGGGTCAGATTCAAAAGACCCAGTACTTC
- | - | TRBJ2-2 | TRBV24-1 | CATSDSVTGELFF | TGTGCCACCAGTGACTCAGTCACCGGGGAGCTGTTTTTT
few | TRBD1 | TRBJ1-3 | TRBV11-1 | CASSRDRRSGNTIYF | TGTGCCAGCAGCCGGGACAGGAGGTCTGGAAACACCATATATTTT
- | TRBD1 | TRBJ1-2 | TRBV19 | CASTRTGNGYTF | TGTGCCAGTACCCGGACAGGGAATGGCTACACCTTC
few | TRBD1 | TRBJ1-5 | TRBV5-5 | CASSRQGTAIQPQHF | TGTGCCAGCAGTCGACAGGGTACGGCAATTCAGCCCCAGCATTTT
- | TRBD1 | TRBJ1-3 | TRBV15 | CATSRDASWTGEDTIYF | TGTGCCACCAGCAGAGATGCCTCTTGGACAGGGGAGGACACCATATATTTT
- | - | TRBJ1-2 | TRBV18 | CASSPGGVNYGYTF | TGTGCCAGCTCACCGGGAGGGGTTAACTATGGCTACACCTTC
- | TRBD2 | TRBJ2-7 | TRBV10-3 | CAISELSGGASEQYF | TGTGCCATCAGTGAGCTTAGCGGGGGGGCCTCCGAGCAGTACTTC
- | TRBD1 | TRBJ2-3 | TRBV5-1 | CASSPGQGARDTQYF | TGCGCCAGCAGCCCAGGACAGGGGGCGAGAGATACGCAGTATTTT
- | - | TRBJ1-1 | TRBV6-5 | CASSYSEGTEAFF | TGTGCCAGCAGTTACTCAGAGGGAACTGAAGCTTTCTTT
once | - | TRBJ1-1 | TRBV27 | CASHGWGLNTEAFF | TGTGCCAGCCACGGATGGGGGCTGAACACTGAAGCTTTCTTT
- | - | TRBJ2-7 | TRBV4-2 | CASSLEGRTYEQYF | TGTGCCAGCAGCCTAGAGGGGAGGACCTACGAGCAGTACTTC
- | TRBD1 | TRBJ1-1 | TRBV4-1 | CASSPTPGQGNTEAFF | TGCGCCAGCAGCCCTACCCCCGGACAGGGGAACACTGAAGCTTTCTTT
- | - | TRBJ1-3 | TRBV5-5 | CASSLQVPSSGNTIYF | TGTGCCAGCAGCTTGCAGGTTCCCAGCTCTGGAAACACCATATATTTT
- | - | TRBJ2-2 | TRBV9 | CASASTGNTGELFF | TGTGCCAGCGCTAGTACAGGGAACACCGGGGAGCTGTTTTTT
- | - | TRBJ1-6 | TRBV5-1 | CASSTASSYNSPLHF | TGCGCCAGCAGCACCGCGAGCTCCTATAATTCACCCCTCCACTTT
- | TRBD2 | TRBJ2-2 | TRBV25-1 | CASTTSGGYTGELFF | TGTGCCAGCACAACTAGCGGGGGGTACACCGGGGAGCTGTTTTTT
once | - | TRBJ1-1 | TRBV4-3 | CASSPTGIMTRRTEAFF | TGCGCCAGCAGCCCTACAGGGATAATGACCCGACGCACTGAAGCTTTCTTT
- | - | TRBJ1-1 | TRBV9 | CASSPGISNYVTFF | TGTGCCAGCAGCCCCGGGATCAGCAACTATGTTACTTTCTTT
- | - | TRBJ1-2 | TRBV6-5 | CASSYSVFGGRGYTF | TGTGCCAGCAGTTACTCGGTCTTTGGGGGCAGGGGCTACACCTTC
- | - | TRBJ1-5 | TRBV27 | CASRRGLAGNQPQHF | TGTGCCAGCCGTCGCGGGCTGGCGGGCAATCAGCCCCAGCATTTT
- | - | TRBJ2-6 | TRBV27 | CASSISSGANVLTF | TGTGCCAGCAGTATTAGCTCTGGGGCCAACGTCCTGACTTTC
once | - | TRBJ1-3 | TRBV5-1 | CASSLRWGAGNTIYF | TGCGCCAGCAGCTTGAGGTGGGGGGCTGGAAACACCATATATTTT
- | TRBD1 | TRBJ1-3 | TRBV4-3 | CASSRQGFPDTIYF | TGCGCCAGCAGCCGACAGGGGTTTCCGGACACCATATATTTT
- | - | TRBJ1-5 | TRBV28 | CASSLTPRARDQPQHF | TGTGCCAGCAGTTTGACCCCCAGGGCTCGCGATCAGCCCCAGCATTTT
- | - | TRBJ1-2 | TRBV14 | CASSQEAGDGYTF | TGTGCCAGCAGCCAAGAAGCGGGGGATGGCTACACCTTC
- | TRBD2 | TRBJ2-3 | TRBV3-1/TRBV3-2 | CASSQGLQSGGTDTQYF | TGTGCCAGCAGCCAGGGGCTCCAAAGCGGGGGTACAGATACGCAGTATTTT
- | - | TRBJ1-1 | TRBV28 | CASSPNEGRRTEAFF | TGTGCCAGCAGCCCCAACGAGGGGAGGAGGACTGAAGCTTTCTTT
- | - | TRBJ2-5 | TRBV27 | CASSMGRQETQYF | TGTGCCAGCAGTATGGGGCGCCAAGAGACCCAGTACTTC
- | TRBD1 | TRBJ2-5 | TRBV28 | CASSFDRGQETQYF | TGTGCCAGCAGTTTCGACAGGGGGCAAGAGACCCAGTACTTC
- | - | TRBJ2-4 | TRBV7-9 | CASSLNRQFLAKNIQYF | TGTGCCAGCAGCCTCAACCGACAGTTTCTAGCCAAAAACATTCAGTACTTC
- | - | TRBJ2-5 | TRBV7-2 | CASSFDWSGKTQYF | TGTGCCAGCAGCTTTGACTGGAGTGGAAAGACCCAGTACTTC
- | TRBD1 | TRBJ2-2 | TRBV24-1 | CATSGGTGANTGELFF | TGTGCCACCAGTGGCGGGACAGGGGCGAACACCGGGGAGCTGTTTTTT
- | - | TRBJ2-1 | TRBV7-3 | CASSRDFTNEQFF | TGTGCCAGCAGCCGGGACTTTACCAATGAGCAGTTCTTC
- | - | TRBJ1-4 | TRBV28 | CASSSEGIRPTNEKLFF | TGTGCCAGCAGTTCGGAGGGAATTAGGCCAACTAATGAAAAACTGTTTTTT
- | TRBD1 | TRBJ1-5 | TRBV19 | CASTQGQAYQPQHF | TGTGCCAGTACCCAAGGACAGGCTTATCAGCCCCAGCATTTT
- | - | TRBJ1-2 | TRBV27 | CASRYRADYGYTF | TGTGCCAGCAGGTACAGGGCGGACTATGGCTACACCTTC
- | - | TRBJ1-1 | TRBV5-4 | CASSSSLETANTEAFF | TGTGCCAGCAGCTCTTCTCTGGAAACAGCGAACACTGAAGCTTTCTTT
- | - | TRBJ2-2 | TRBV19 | CASSRLEVTGELFF | TGTGCCAGTAGTAGGTTAGAAGTCACCGGGGAGCTGTTTTTT
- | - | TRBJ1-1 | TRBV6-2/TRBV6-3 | CASSRPGGAGRGLTEAFF | TGTGCCAGCAGCCGACCGGGGGGGGCAGGGAGAGGTCTCACTGAAGCTTTCTTT
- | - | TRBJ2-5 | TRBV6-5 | CASRTLGGLETQYF | TGTGCCAGCAGGACCCTTGGTGGGCTGGAGACCCAGTACTTC
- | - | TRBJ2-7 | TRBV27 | CASRTSQASSYEQYF | TGTGCCAGCAGGACATCACAGGCGAGCTCCTACGAGCAGTACTTC